The rows below give T cell receptor beta chains drawn from one sample of a study of technical replicates of blood from a few donors. Generated by immunoSEQ multiplex PCR, the TCRdb table keeps only in-frame clones and is missing some. Found here are 74,000 or so clones, around nine tenths of them singletons; the top ten hold approximately 0.4%. The sample was T cells isolated from PBMCs. These TCRs come from a human donor in good health. Each CDR3 is given without its conserved first and last residue.

CDR3aa: ATSREQNLGELF; v_gene: TRBV15
CDR3aa: ASSLGGLTGNTIY; v_gene: TRBV5-1
CDR3aa: ASSAGGSAEQY; v_gene: TRBV9
CDR3aa: ASSLGVGGLGDTQY; v_gene: TRBV11-3
CDR3aa: ASSLTSGSNNEQF; v_gene: TRBV5-1
CDR3aa: AINQGPLYEQY; v_gene: TRBV10-3
CDR3aa: ASSTPSNRRLVYGYT; v_gene: TRBV9
CDR3aa: ASSLRGQGRDEQF; v_gene: TRBV7-3
CDR3aa: ASSYSRTANYGYT; v_gene: TRBV10-2
CDR3aa: ASSPRQGQETQY; v_gene: TRBV27
CDR3aa: ASSIRAGGLETQY; v_gene: TRBV19
CDR3aa: ASSLDRGTPYYEQY; v_gene: TRBV7-3
CDR3aa: ASTPTGVSYEQY; v_gene: TRBV27
CDR3aa: ASSGQGLNYGYT; v_gene: TRBV2
CDR3aa: ASSGTGTGTGELF; v_gene: TRBV9
CDR3aa: AWATGNNEQF; v_gene: TRBV30
CDR3aa: ASSLSGARLTYEQY; v_gene: TRBV27